Following are 20 T cell receptor beta chains from one sample sequenced in a study of response to subunit inactivated influenza vaccine. TCRdb redid the calling of the RT-PCR reads with MiXCR, one entry per CDR3 protein. Here the sample spans under 800,000 distinct CDR3 sequences, about 15% being singletons. This sample comprised PBMCs from blood, obtained 14 to 15 days before vaccination. The receptors were sampled from a man over 45 who received an inactivated influenza vaccine.

This clonotype was detected a few times. The genes are TRBV3-1 and TRBJ2-1, with D possibly matching TRBD1 (6 bases). V was shortened by 0 bases and J by 9 bases, with 15 bases between the two germline ends. The CDR3 runs 15 residues. Germline assignment: CDR1 LGHDT and CDR2 YNNKEL (reference sequence). The CDR3: CASSQEITGIGEQFF. The CDR3 nucleotides read TGTGCCAGCAGCCAAGAGATAACAGGGATCGGTGAGCAGTTCTTC.

In nucleotides, the CDR3 is TGTGCCAGCAGCGTTCGGGACAGGGGGCAACGAGGGGCCAACGTCCTGACTTTC. Its translation: CASSVRDRGQRGANVLTF. This chain connects TRBV9 to TRBJ2-6; 12 nucleotides agree with TRBD1. Germline V lookup: CDR1 SGDLS, CDR2 YYNGEE. With V trimmed by 2 bases and J by 4 bases, 7 bases remained unmatched. This CDR3 contains 18 residues.

The sample holds a few counts of this clonotype. The CDR3 sequence: CAISGTSGGNADTQYF. CDR3 bases: TGTGCCATCAGCGGGACTAGCGGGGGGAACGCAGATACGCAGTATTTT. This chain joins TRBV10-3 and TRBJ2-3; 15 nucleotides agree with TRBD2. The V gene end was trimmed by 6 bases and the J gene end by 4 bases; junction bases not matched to a gene: 5. The CDR3 extends over 16 amino acids. Germline V lookup: CDR1 ENHRY, CDR2 SYGVKD.

This clonotype was seen a few times. The chain combines TRBV7-2 with TRBJ1-5, with D perhaps TRBD1 (5 bases). Germline assignment: CDR1 SGHTA and CDR2 FQGNSA. The CDR3 runs to 15 residues. V shed 2 bases and J shed 5 bases, with 13 bases lying between them. CDR3 loop: CASSLSRGSHQPQHF. The CDR3 region has the DNA TGTGCCAGCAGCTTATCACGGGGCTCTCATCAGCCCCAGCATTTT.

The V and J genes are TRBV27 and TRBJ1-1; no clear D gene. This CDR3 spans 14 amino acids. Trimming shortened V by 5 bases and J by 0 bases, and 10 bases separated the two germline ends. Germline CDR1 is MNHEY and CDR2 is SMNVEV (reference sequence). The CDR3 loop reads CASSPHALNTEAFF. The DNA for the CDR3 is TGTGCCAGCAGTCCCCACGCTTTGAACACTGAAGCTTTCTTT.

The chain employs TRBV20-1 and TRBJ1-2; 8 bases line up with TRBD1. Germline loops: CDR1 DFQATT, CDR2 SNEGSKA (reference sequence). V shed 5 bases, J shed 4 bases, and the junction held 6 bases outside the gene matches. There are 13 residues in the CDR3. CDR3 DNA: TGCAGTGCTTCCATACAGGGGGGCTATGGCTACACCTTC. Encoded protein: CSASIQGGYGYTF.

There are a few counts of this clonotype. The chain combines TRBV20-1 with TRBJ2-2, with 11 bases lining up with TRBD2. This CDR3 has 15 amino acids. J gave up 5 bases and V 2 bases, and 4 bases lay outside the gene matches. The germline V gene has CDR1 DFQATT and CDR2 SNEGSKA (reference sequence). CDR3 nucleotides: TGCAGTGCTAGAACTAGCGGGAGTGTTACCGGGGAGCTGTTTTTT. Amino acids: CSARTSGSVTGELFF.

The chain is built from TRBV7-9 and TRBJ2-1; possibly TRBD2 for D (6 bases). The V gene's germline CDR1 is SEHNR and CDR2 FQNEAQ (reference sequence). The V end was cut by 1 base, the J end by 0 bases, with 13 bases between. This CDR3 comprises 17 residues. CDR3 DNA sequence: TGTGCCAGCAGCTTAGTTCCGGCGGGGAGCTCCTACAATGAGCAGTTCTTC. This translates into CASSLVPAGSSYNEQFF.

V gene TRBV29-1 combines with J gene TRBJ2-1, with TRBD2 identical over 8 bases. Germline values: CDR1 SQVTM, CDR2 ANQGSEA. V trimming: 1 base; J trimming: 2 bases; junction bases outside the gene matches: 4. There are 15 residues in the CDR3. The CDR3 DNA reads TGCAGCGTTGAAGGGGGCGGGAGGACCTACAATGAGCAGTTCTTC. The encoded protein is CSVEGGGRTYNEQFF.

This clonotype was recorded a few times. This chain uses TRBV4-2 with TRBJ2-1; 10 bases map to TRBD1. After removal of 2 bases from V and 8 bases from J, the junction contained 6 bases not matched to a gene. This CDR3 region has 15 residues. The germline gives CDR1 LGHNA, CDR2 YNFKEQ. CDR3 loop: CASSQPRTGGHEQFF. The DNA for the CDR3 is TGTGCCAGCAGCCAACCCCGGACAGGGGGACATGAGCAGTTCTTC.

The chain joins TRBV25-1 to TRBJ2-7; 13 positions match TRBD2. This CDR3 comprises 14 residues. The V segment lost 8 bases and the J segment 5 bases; nucleotides outside the gene matches: 6. Looked up from germline, CDR1 is MGHDK and CDR2 is SYGVNS. CDR3: CASSWTSGSNEQYF. DNA for the CDR3: TGTGCCAGCTCCTGGACTAGCGGGAGCAACGAGCAGTACTTC.

This clonotype turned up a few times. This chain uses TRBV9 with TRBJ1-6; perhaps TRBD1 as D (5 bases). Germline lookup yields CDR1 SGDLS and CDR2 YYNGEE. With 2 bases removed from V and 7 bases from J, the gap between germline ends came to 10 bases. The CDR3 is 14 residues long. In DNA, the CDR3 is TGTGCCAGCAGCGTGACAGTGGGGAATTCACCCCTCCACTTT. Its translation: CASSVTVGNSPLHF.

The chain couples TRBV14 to TRBJ2-7; TRBD1 or TRBD2 may be the D gene (5 bases each). Between the trimmed V and J ends, which lost 9 bases and 3 bases, there was a span of 15 bases. The length of the CDR3 is 13 residues. Germline V lookup: CDR1 SGHDN, CDR2 FVKESK. CDR3 nucleotide sequence: TGTGCCAGGGTGACCGGGGCCCACTACGAGCAGTACTTC. This sequence encodes CARVTGAHYEQYF.

In DNA form, the CDR3 reads TGCAGTGCTAGAGGGGGGACTAGCGGGAAGCTAGGCGATGAGCAGTTCTTC. This translates into CSARGGTSGKLGDEQFF. The chain combines TRBV20-1 with TRBJ2-1, with 13 bases aligning to TRBD2. The V gene's germline CDR1 is DFQATT and CDR2 SNEGSKA (reference sequence). CDR3 length: 17 residues. Unmatched junction bases numbered 11, after V lost 1 base and J lost 8 bases.

The chain combines TRBV6-5 with TRBJ1-2; D gene ambiguous. Germline loops: CDR1 MNHEY, CDR2 SVGAGI. This CDR3 contains 14 residues. V lost 2 bases and J lost 1, with 8 bases in between. CDR3 region: CASSYTDFNYGYTF. The CDR3 coding sequence is TGTGCCAGCAGTTACACAGACTTTAACTATGGCTACACCTTC.

Only a few counts were recorded for this clonotype. The chain is built from TRBV29-1 and TRBJ2-3, with D possibly matching TRBD1 (6 bases). The V gene's germline CDR1 is SQVTM and CDR2 ANQGSEA. Trimming took 4 bases from V and 6 from J, leaving 17 bases between them. CDR3 length: 14 amino acids. CDR3 DNA sequence: TGCAGCGTTGCGGGGACATGGGATATTGATACGCAGTATTTT. Translation: CSVAGTWDIDTQYF.

This clonotype was counted many times. V gene TRBV6-2 or TRBV6-3 combines with J gene TRBJ2-6; D remains unclear. The CDR3 has 13 amino acids. The germline V and J ends were trimmed by 9 bases and 2 bases, with 8 bases remaining between them. Looked up from germline, CDR1 is MNHEY and CDR2 is SVGEGT. As DNA, the CDR3 is TGTGCCAGTGAACTTCCTGGGGCCAACGTCCTGACTTTC. This codes for CASELPGANVLTF.

In this sample, this clonotype turned up a few times. The chain uses TRBV28 and TRBJ2-1; TRBD2 agrees at 8 bases. The CDR3 totals 12 residues. With V trimmed by 5 bases and J by 10 bases, 4 bases remained unmatched. Germline CDR1 is MDHEN and CDR2 is SYDVKM. This CDR3 reads CASSILAGEQFF. In DNA, the CDR3 is TGTGCCAGCAGTATATTAGCGGGAGAGCAGTTCTTC.

The table lists this clonotype with a few counts. The J gene is TRBJ2-2, the V gene TRBV14; 10 positions match TRBD2. The CDR3 is 18 residues long. In germline, CDR1 is SGHDN, CDR2 FVKESK. Trimming at V came to 2 bases and at J to 2 bases, leaving 8 bases not matched to a gene. The CDR3 is CASSQRLVAGGNTGELFF. The CDR3 bases are TGTGCCAGCAGCCAACGCCTCGTAGCGGGGGGTAACACCGGGGAGCTGTTTTTT.

This clonotype has ten or more counts. This sequence joins TRBV7-2 and TRBJ1-2; D gene unclear. In germline, CDR1 is SGHTA, CDR2 FQGNSA. The CDR3 is 12 amino acids. The V end was cut by 1 base, the J end by 4 bases, with 4 bases between. The CDR3 sequence is CASSLDGYGYTF. DNA of the CDR3: TGTGCCAGCAGCTTAGACGGCTATGGCTACACCTTC.